The 20 T cell receptor beta chains below were found in one sample sequenced in a study of tumor-infiltrating lymphocytes in localized non-small cell lung cancer. The data were produced by immunoSEQ multiplex PCR, yet TCRdb's version contains in-frame clones alone and is incomplete. Of over 14,000 clones listed, about four fifths are singletons. The sequenced sample consisted of lung tumor tissue. Receptor source: a human donor with non-small cell lung cancer.

This clone was recorded only once. V and J are TRBV19 and TRBJ2-5; maybe TRBD1 (7 bases). The end of the DNA fits TRBJ2-7 better, so the J call may be wrong. CDR1 is LNHDA and CDR2 is SQIVND in the germline V gene (reference sequence). This CDR3 has 13 residues. The CDR3, as DNA: TGTGCCAGTAGTCAGGGGGGAACCTACGAGCAGTACTTC. Protein product: CASSQGGTYEQYF.

This chain uses TRBV11-1 with TRBJ1-6; TRBD1 agrees at 9 bases. This CDR3 contains 15 residues. Germline V CDR1 and CDR2: SGHAT, FQDESV (reference sequence). V lost 5 bases, J lost 7 bases, and 6 bases stayed unmatched. The CDR3 protein is CASSVGTGKNSPLHF. CDR3 coding DNA: TGTGCCAGCAGCGTCGGGACAGGGAAAAATTCACCCCTCCACTTT. Full variable domain (remainder filled in from reference TRBV11-1 and TRBJ1-6): EAEVAQSPRYKITEKSQAVAFWCDPISGHATLYWYRQILGQGPELLVQFQDESVVDDSQLPKDRFSAERLKGVDSTLKIQPAELGDSAMYLCASSVGTGKNSPLHFGNGTRLTVT.

The J gene is TRBJ2-2, the V gene TRBV14; D unresolved. The germline V and J ends were trimmed by 0 bases and 4 bases, with 3 bases remaining between them. In germline, CDR1 is SGHDN, CDR2 FVKESK. The CDR3 spans 13 residues. The CDR3 spells CASSQDSTGELFF. DNA for the CDR3: TGTGCCAGCAGCCAAGATTCCACCGGGGAGCTGTTTTTT.

The V call is TRBV4-2, the J call TRBJ2-7, with 10 bases aligning to TRBD1. The CDR3 is 15 residues long. The V segment lost 5 bases and the J segment 6 bases; nucleotides outside the gene matches: 10. Germline lookup yields CDR1 LGHNA and CDR2 YNFKEQ. CDR3 bases: TGTGCCAGCAGCTTATCGGGACAGGGGTTCGGCGAGCAGTACTTC. Its protein is CASSLSGQGFGEQYF.

The chain carries TRBV15 and TRBJ1-2; no clear D. V lost 2 bases and J 3 bases, leaving 19 bases between the germline ends. The CDR3 covers 17 residues. CDR1 and CDR2 from the germline V gene are LNHNV and YYDKDF (reference sequence). The chain's CDR3 is CATSRPGSSPQYYGYTF. The CDR3 DNA sequence: TGTGCCACCAGCAGACCGGGAAGCTCGCCTCAGTACTATGGCTACACCTTC. Drawing the rest from reference TRBV15 and TRBJ1-2, the complete variable domain is DAMVIQNPRYQVTQFGKPVTLSCSQTLNHNVMYWYQQKSSQAPKLLFHYYDKDFNNEADTPDNFQSRRPNTSFCFLDIRSPGLGDTAMYLCATSRPGSSPQYYGYTFGSGTRLTVV.

The chain employs TRBV30 and TRBJ2-1; D uncertain. V lost 2 bases to trimming and J lost 3 bases, with 5 bases between them. Germline lookup yields CDR1 GTSNPN and CDR2 SVGIG (reference sequence). The CDR3 runs to 12 residues. As DNA, the CDR3 is TGTGCCTGGAGTCTAGTCTACAATGAGCAGTTCTTC. It yields the protein CAWSLVYNEQFF.

This chain uses TRBV4-1 with TRBJ1-2; possibly TRBD1 for D (6 bases). Germline CDR1 is MGHRA and CDR2 is YSYEKL. The CDR3 covers 15 residues. V lost 5 bases, J lost 5 bases, and 18 bases lay in between. The CDR3: CASSSQTGATYGYTF. CDR3 nucleotides: TGCGCCAGCAGCTCCCAGACAGGAGCTACGTATGGCTACACCTTC.

This chain uses TRBV5-6 with TRBJ2-3; 8 positions agree with TRBD2. Unmatched junction bases numbered 10, after V lost 1 base and J lost 6 bases. The germline V gene has CDR1 SGHDT and CDR2 YYEEEE. The CDR3 consists of 16 residues. The CDR3 nucleotides are TGTGCCAGCAGCTTGTACGGGAGGGCCCGTCCGGATACGCAGTATTTT. It specifies CASSLYGRARPDTQYF.

The chain has TRBV10-3 and TRBJ2-3; the D call may be TRBD1 or TRBD2 (5 bases each). Germline CDR1 ENHRY, CDR2 SYGVKD. There are 14 residues in the CDR3. With 6 bases removed from V and 6 bases from J, the gap between germline ends came to 16 bases. As DNA, the CDR3 is TGTGCCATCAGGTCCGGGACCATAATGGATACGCAGTATTTT. Translating it yields CAIRSGTIMDTQYF.

The rearrangement uses TRBV9 and TRBJ2-5; tentatively, D is TRBD2 (6 bases). The J call is doubtful: the DNA matches TRBJ2-7 better. The CDR3 is made up of 14 amino acids. Looked up from germline, CDR1 is SGDLS and CDR2 is YYNGEE. The CDR3 reads CASSGGITSYEQYF. Here the CDR3 DNA reads TGTGCCAGCAGTGGAGGGATCACCTCCTACGAGCAGTACTTC.

The chain combines TRBV25-1 with TRBJ2-5; 7 bases agree with TRBD2. This CDR3 contains 16 residues. Germline V gene sequence: CDR1 MGHDK, CDR2 SYGVNS. Germline trimming cut 6 bases from V and 1 base from J; bases unmatched to any gene: 11. The CDR3 region is CASSDIWGGVQETQYF. The CDR3 coding sequence is TGTGCCAGCAGCGATATTTGGGGGGGGGTCCAAGAGACCCAGTACTTC.

The gene calls are TRBV5-8 and TRBJ2-5, with D uncertain. CDR3 length: 13 residues. V was cut by 2 bases and J by 3 bases, with 8 bases left in between. CDR1 is SGHTS and CDR2 is YDEGEE in the germline V gene. CDR3 bases: TGTGCCAGCAGCTTTGAGCTTAAAGAGACCCAGTACTTC. This gives the protein CASSFELKETQYF.

This clone was counted once. J is TRBJ2-7 and V is TRBV7-2; perhaps D is TRBD1 or TRBD2 (5 bases each). Germline assignment: CDR1 SGHTA and CDR2 FQGNSA. The CDR3 spans 14 residues. Trimming shortened V by 6 bases and J by 2 bases, and 14 bases separated the two germline ends. Here the CDR3 DNA reads TGTGCCAGCAGGGGGACGACTGCCACCTACGAGCAGTACTTC. Translated, it gives CASRGTTATYEQYF.

The chain uses TRBV6-5 and TRBJ1-2; no firm D call. The germline V gene encodes CDR1 MNHEY and CDR2 SVGAGI. This CDR3 is 13 amino acids long. Trimming left V 0 bases short and J 4 bases short, with 6 bases between. CDR3 sequence: CASSYSEIYGYTF. DNA for the CDR3: TGTGCCAGCAGTTACTCCGAAATCTATGGCTACACCTTC.

To note about this clone: At the DNA level, this CDR3 is encoded by other sequences in the same sample as well. The chain recombines TRBV11-2 with TRBJ2-5; possibly TRBD1 for D (5 bases). Between the trimmed V and J ends, which lost 4 bases and 5 bases, there was a span of 5 bases. Germline CDR1 reads SGHAT; CDR2 reads FQNNGV. The CDR3 covers 11 residues. In DNA form, the CDR3 reads TGTGCCAGCAGCTCAGGGGAGACCCAGTACTTC. It encodes CASSSGETQYF. Complete variable domain (other parts from reference TRBV11-2 and TRBJ2-5): EAGVAQSPRYKIIEKRQSVAFWCNPISGHATLYWYQQILGQGPKLLIQFQNNGVVDDSQLPKDRFSAERLKGVDSTLKIQPAKLEDSAVYLCASSSGETQYFGPGTRLLVL.

The CDR3 reads CSVRSGSPTDTQYF. As DNA, the CDR3 is TGCAGCGTCCGTAGCGGGAGCCCCACAGATACGCAGTATTTT. This chain joins TRBV29-1 and TRBJ2-3, with 9 bases lining up with TRBD2. V shed 6 bases and J 2 bases; nucleotides not matched to a gene: 6. CDR3 length equals 14 residues. Germline V lookup: CDR1 SQVTM, CDR2 ANQGSEA.

The chain employs TRBV28 and TRBJ2-1; D unclear. Trimming took off 2 bases at V and 8 bases at J, with 7 bases between the two ends. The CDR3 runs 12 residues. Germline CDR1 MDHEN, CDR2 SYDVKM. In DNA form, the CDR3 reads TGTGCCAGCAGTTTAGAGACCCATGAGCAGTTCTTC. It translates to CASSLETHEQFF.

J is TRBJ2-5 and V is TRBV5-4, with D uncertain. CDR1 and CDR2 from the germline V gene are SGHNT and YYREEE (reference sequence). This CDR3 comprises 12 residues. V lost 2 bases and J lost 3, with 5 bases in between. This chain's CDR3 is CASSFGKETQYF. As DNA, the CDR3 is TGTGCCAGCAGCTTCGGAAAAGAGACCCAGTACTTC.

This clone was observed once. V is TRBV30 and J is TRBJ1-1, with 9 nucleotides matching TRBD1. Trimming at V came to 7 bases and at J to 3 bases, leaving 9 bases not matched to a gene. Germline CDR1 is GTSNPN and CDR2 is SVGIG (reference sequence). The CDR3 is 14 residues long. CDR3 DNA sequence: TGTGCCTTGTGGGTCTGGACAGGGGACACTGAAGCTTTCTTT. As protein: CALWVWTGDTEAFF.

The chain links TRBV10-3 to TRBJ2-1; D is unclear. Trimming took 7 bases from V and 9 from J, leaving 13 bases between them. The CDR3 sequence is 12 residues long. From germline, CDR1 is ENHRY and CDR2 SYGVKD. The CDR3: CAINAKAGEQFF. The DNA for the CDR3 is TGTGCCATCAATGCGAAGGCCGGTGAGCAGTTCTTC.